The 26 T cell receptor beta chains below all came from one sample that was sequenced in a study of T-cell reconstitution after alpha-beta-depleted transplantation in children. Preparing the TCRbeta library involved the use of unique molecular identifiers. One entry per CDR3 protein, called by TCRdb with MiXCR from the PCR reads. The sample contains a few hundred thousand distinct CDR3 sequences, about a tenth of which appear only once. The specimen was PBMCs from the stem cell graft donor, collected from the stem cell graft. All receptors come from a human donor who donated a stem cell graft to a child with acute myeloid leukemia.

The chain is built from TRBV5-6 and TRBJ2-7, with 7 nucleotides matching TRBD1. The J segment lost 2 bases and the V segment lost 4 bases, leaving 6 bases of the junction unmatched. In germline, CDR1 is SGHDT, CDR2 YYEEEE. CDR3 length: 14 residues. CDR3 nucleotides: TGTGCCAGCAGCCGCCGGGACAGCGCCTACGAGCAGTACGTC. Amino acid sequence: CASSRRDSAYEQYV.

This chain uses TRBV20-1 with TRBJ2-1; D ambiguous. CDR3 length: 15 residues. The V and J ends lost 0 bases and 5 bases respectively, with 14 bases between them. The germline V gene has CDR1 DFQATT and CDR2 SNEGSKA (reference sequence). This CDR3 is CSARDRSDPNNEQFF. The CDR3 DNA follows: TGCAGTGCTAGAGACCGATCAGACCCCAACAATGAGCAGTTCTTC.

In this sample, this clonotype turned up a few times. The chain employs TRBV18 and TRBJ2-3; D remains unclear. The CDR3 runs to 13 residues. Per germline, CDR1 KGHSH and CDR2 LQKENI. The V and J ends lost 2 bases and 2 bases respectively, with 5 bases between them. Here the CDR3 DNA reads TGTGCCAGCTCACCAGGGTACACAGATACGCAGTATTTT. This translates into CASSPGYTDTQYF.

This chain links TRBV4-3 with TRBJ2-2; D is possibly TRBD1 (5 bases). Between the trimmed V and J ends, which lost 0 bases and 6 bases, there was a span of 11 bases. CDR1 is LGHNA, CDR2 YSLEER, per germline. CDR3 size: 15 residues. CDR3 sequence reads: CASSQEHRRAGELFF. The CDR3 DNA reads TGCGCCAGCAGCCAAGAGCACAGGAGAGCCGGGGAGCTGTTTTTT.

The chain employs TRBV5-1 and TRBJ2-1; 7 bases are shared with TRBD2. The germline gives CDR1 SGHRS, CDR2 YFSETQ. J lost 5 bases, V lost 0 bases, and 11 bases had no gene match. This CDR3 is 17 amino acids long. CDR3 protein: CASSLGLAGPYHNEQFF. The CDR3 bases are TGCGCCAGCAGCTTGGGACTAGCTGGCCCCTACCACAATGAGCAGTTCTTC.

This clonotype has a count of ten or more. This rearrangement joins TRBV7-2 to TRBJ2-2, with a tentative D call TRBD1 (5 bases). V lost 7 bases, J lost 5 bases, and 11 bases lay in between. This CDR3 is built from 13 residues. Germline values: CDR1 SGHTA, CDR2 FQGNSA. As DNA, the CDR3 is TGTGCCAGCATCCTTCAGGGTACCGGGGAGCTGTTTTTT. It translates to CASILQGTGELFF. The variable domain in full, completed from reference TRBV7-2 and TRBJ2-2, reads GAGVSQSPSNKVTEKGKDVELRCDPISGHTALYWYRQSLGQGLEFLIYFQGNSAPDKSGLPSDRFSAERTGGSVSTLTIQRTQQEDSAVYLCASILQGTGELFFGEGSRLTVL.

The chain carries TRBV5-1 and TRBJ2-1; D is unclear. The CDR3 is made up of 14 amino acids. V was pared by 0 bases and J by 2 bases, with 6 bases between. Germline V gives CDR1 SGHRS, CDR2 YFSETQ. CDR3 coding DNA: TGCGCCAGCAGCTTGGAGTCTGCCTACAATGAGCAGTTCTTC. Its translation is CASSLESAYNEQFF.

This clonotype was counted only a few times. V gene TRBV5-1 combines with J gene TRBJ2-3; 7 nucleotides match TRBD2. This CDR3 contains 15 residues. Per the germline V gene, CDR1 is SGHRS and CDR2 is YFSETQ. Germline trimming cut 6 bases from V and 6 bases from J; bases unmatched to any gene: 13. CDR3 region: CASTPDPSGVDTQYF. DNA of the CDR3: TGCGCCAGCACCCCGGATCCTAGCGGAGTGGATACGCAGTATTTT. Using reference TRBV5-1 and TRBJ2-3 for the parts outside the CDR3, the full variable domain is KAGVTQTPRYLIKTRGQQVTLSCSPISGHRSVSWYQQTPGQGLQFLFEYFSETQRNKGNFPGRFSGRQFSNSRSEMNVSTLELGDSALYLCASTPDPSGVDTQYFGPGTRLTVL.

This clonotype was recorded a few times. The chain has TRBV6-2 or TRBV6-3 and TRBJ2-2, with 10 bases matching TRBD1. This CDR3 comprises 15 residues. CDR1 and CDR2 from the germline V gene are MNHEY and SVGEGT. J was trimmed by 10 bases and V by 5 bases; bases with no gene match: 10. The CDR3: CASSRQGAQALELFF. The DNA for the CDR3 is TGTGCCAGCAGTCGACAGGGGGCGCAGGCTCTGGAGCTGTTTTTT.

This clonotype was seen a handful of times. At one of its ends the junction is not consistent with the germline gene, which may arise from a read error. This chain uses TRBV5-1 with TRBJ2-1; TRBD2 agrees at 8 bases. Germline V gene data show CDR1 as SGHRS and CDR2 as YFSETQ. The CDR3 spans 15 residues. This CDR3 reads CATSGGQHSYNEQFF. The DNA of the CDR3 is TGCGCCACCAGCGGGGGACAACACTCCTACAATGAGCAGTTCTTC.

The J gene is TRBJ1-6, the V gene TRBV4-1; D perhaps matches TRBD1 (5 bases). CDR1 and CDR2 from the germline V gene are MGHRA and YSYEKL. CDR3 length: 17 residues. Trimming left V 0 bases short and J 8 bases short, with 17 bases between. CDR3 protein: CASSQDWQGFTDSPLHF. CDR3 DNA sequence: TGCGCCAGCAGCCAAGATTGGCAGGGTTTTACAGATTCACCCCTCCACTTT.

The chain employs TRBV30 and TRBJ2-1; 12 bases match TRBD2. Germline trimming cut 2 bases from V and 2 bases from J; bases unmatched to any gene: 7. The germline V gene encodes CDR1 GTSNPN and CDR2 SVGIG (reference sequence). CDR3 length equals 17 residues. Here the CDR3 reads CAWSSLAGGRPYNEQFF. The CDR3 nucleotides read TGTGCCTGGAGTTCCCTAGCGGGAGGGCGGCCCTACAATGAGCAGTTCTTC. Supplemented by reference TRBV30 and TRBJ2-1, the full variable domain reads SQTIHQWPATLVQPVGSPLSLECTVEGTSNPNLYWYRQAAGRGLQLLFYSVGIGQISSEVPQNLSASRPQDRQFILSSKKLLLSDSGFYLCAWSSLAGGRPYNEQFFGPGTRLTVL.

This clonotype was counted ten times or more. The chain has TRBV14 and TRBJ2-3; 11 bases are shared with TRBD2. The CDR3 extends over 16 amino acids. Germline assignment: CDR1 SGHDN and CDR2 FVKESK. V shed 4 bases and J 4 bases; nucleotides not matched to a gene: 7. CDR3 nucleotide sequence: TGTGCCAGCAGCCTCCCGGGACTAGCGGTATCAGATACGCAGTATTTT. Translating it yields CASSLPGLAVSDTQYF. The whole variable domain, filled in from reference TRBV14 and TRBJ2-3, reads EAGVTQFPSHSVIEKGQTVTLRCDPISGHDNLYWYRRVMGKEIKFLLHFVKESKQDESGMPNNRFLAERTGGTYSTLKVQPAELEDSGVYFCASSLPGLAVSDTQYFGPGTRLTVL.

The rearrangement joins TRBV7-2 to TRBJ2-5; TRBD2 is a possible D gene (5 bases). The CDR3 is 14 amino acids. Per germline, CDR1 SGHTA and CDR2 FQGNSA. V was pared by 5 bases and J by 0 bases, with 10 bases between. This CDR3 is CASSVTRNQETQYF. The CDR3 bases are TGTGCCAGCAGCGTTACTAGAAACCAAGAGACCCAGTACTTC.

Only a few counts were recorded for this clonotype. This rearrangement joins TRBV2 to TRBJ1-3, with D uncertain. The CDR3 is made up of 11 amino acids. V lost 3 bases, J lost 7 bases, and 4 bases lay in between. Per the germline V gene, CDR1 is SNHLY and CDR2 is FYNNEI. The DNA for the CDR3 is TGTGCCAGCAGTGATGGGAACACCATATATTTT. This codes for CASSDGNTIYF.

The gene calls are TRBV12-3 or TRBV12-4 and TRBJ2-4; D may be TRBD1 or TRBD2 (6 bases each). This CDR3 has 14 amino acids. V lost 3 bases to trimming and J lost 4 bases, with 10 bases between them. The CDR3 is CASSLGGEKNIQYF. The CDR3 nucleotides are TGTGCCAGCAGTTTGGGGGGCGAGAAAAACATTCAGTACTTC.

This clonotype was found many times. The rearrangement uses TRBV3-1 and TRBJ1-5, with a weak D call TRBD1 (5 bases). Trimming removed 4 bases at V and 4 bases at J, with 8 bases between. Germline lookup yields CDR1 LGHDT and CDR2 YNNKEL (reference sequence). This CDR3 has 13 residues. The CDR3: CASSPTENQPQHF. The CDR3 DNA reads as TGTGCCAGCAGCCCGACAGAAAATCAGCCCCAGCATTTT.

The chain carries TRBV20-1 and TRBJ2-1; the match to TRBD2 covers 14 bases. V shed 1 base and J 8 bases; nucleotides not matched to a gene: 10. This CDR3 contains 17 residues. CDR1 DFQATT and CDR2 SNEGSKA come from the germline V gene (reference sequence). CDR3 sequence (DNA): TGCAGTGCTAGAGGGGCGACTAGCGGGGGGGCCTGGGATGAGCAGTTCTTC. Translating it yields CSARGATSGGAWDEQFF.

Only a few counts were recorded for this clonotype. V and J are TRBV18 and TRBJ1-3; possibly TRBD1 for D (5 bases). Trimming removed 3 bases at V and 5 bases at J, with 17 bases between. This CDR3 contains 16 residues. CDR1 is KGHSH and CDR2 is LQKENI in the germline V gene. CDR3 residues: CASSPTGAFERNTIYF. For the CDR3, the DNA is TGTGCCAGCTCACCGACCGGGGCTTTCGAAAGAAACACCATATATTTT.

The genes are TRBV30 and TRBJ2-3; 7 bases are shared with TRBD1. Germline V gives CDR1 GTSNPN, CDR2 SVGIG (reference sequence). The CDR3 extends over 17 amino acids. V dropped 3 bases and J dropped 4; count of bases not matched to a gene: 16. The CDR3: CAWRVSRDSYPPDTQYF. As DNA, the CDR3 is TGTGCCTGGAGGGTTTCCCGGGACAGTTACCCCCCAGATACGCAGTATTTT.

This clonotype was detected many times. The genes are TRBV27 and TRBJ2-1; 15 bases are a match to TRBD2. The CDR3 sequence is 17 residues long. The trim removed 5 bases at V and 8 bases at J, leaving 10 bases unmatched. CDR1 and CDR2 (germline): MNHEY, SMNVEV (reference sequence). Here the CDR3 reads CASSTNPGLAGGYEQFF. CDR3 bases: TGTGCCAGCAGTACTAACCCCGGACTAGCGGGAGGGTATGAGCAGTTCTTC.

This clonotype was observed a few times. The V and J genes are TRBV6-1 and TRBJ1-4; TRBD1 agrees at 10 bases. Per germline, CDR1 MNHNS and CDR2 SASEGT. The CDR3 is made up of 15 amino acids. The ends lost 5 bases at V and 7 bases at J; junction bases unmatched: 7. CDR3 DNA: TGTGCCAGCAGTCGGAAAGGGACAGGGGTTGAAAAACTGTTTTTT. Its protein product is CASSRKGTGVEKLFF.

In its sample, this clonotype was seen a few times. The genes are TRBV20-1 and TRBJ2-5; 15 bases fit TRBD2. Germline V gene sequence: CDR1 DFQATT, CDR2 SNEGSKA (reference sequence). CDR3 length: 15 residues. The ends lost 6 bases at V and 0 bases at J; junction bases unmatched: 2. The CDR3, as DNA: TGCAGTGCCGGGACTAGCGGGGGGTACCAAGAGACCCAGTACTTC. Its translation is CSAGTSGGYQETQYF.

This clonotype was seen only a few times. J is TRBJ1-6 and V is TRBV3-1; D is unresolved. From germline, CDR1 is LGHDT and CDR2 YNNKEL (reference sequence). The CDR3 totals 15 residues. V was cut by 1 base and J by 7 bases, with 11 bases left in between. The CDR3, as DNA: TGTGCCAGCAGCCAAGCGGTTGGTGGGAATTCACCCCTCCACTTT. This sequence encodes CASSQAVGGNSPLHF.

The CDR3 protein is CASRSPGGDTDTQYF. The CDR3 region has the DNA TGTGCCAGCAGATCACCGGGGGGGGACACAGATACGCAGTATTTT. The V gene is TRBV11-2, the J gene TRBJ2-3; 8 positions match TRBD2. After removal of 6 bases from V and 2 bases from J, the junction contained 7 bases not matched to a gene. This CDR3 contains 15 residues. Germline V gene data show CDR1 as SGHAT and CDR2 as FQNNGV.

As regards this clonotype: This may arise from a read error, as a much more abundant clone is one base away. The chain carries TRBV4-1 and TRBJ2-6, with 8 bases identical to TRBD1. The CDR3 totals 18 residues. Germline V CDR1 and CDR2: MGHRA, YSYEKL. CDR3 DNA sequence: TGCGCCGGCAGCCAAGAGAACAGGGGGGCCTCTGGGGCCAACGTCCTGACTTTC. Protein product: CAGSQENRGASGANVLTF.